This T cell receptor (beta chain) is from a study of type 1 regulatory T cells. Overall study: This in vitro CD4 product, T-allo10, is enriched for Tr1 cells and alloantigen-specific.

TCRdb passed the reads through MiXCR, listing each CDR3 protein once. Of 80,000 to 100,000 distinct CDR3 sequences in the sample, around 30% are singletons; the top ten hold 2% to 2.5%. Germline V CDR1 and CDR2: MNHEY, SVGEGT. The CDR3 has 14 residues. Trimming stripped 1 base from V and 2 bases from J, with 9 bases between. This chain joins TRBV6-2 or TRBV6-3 and TRBJ2-7; D unclear. The source is a human donor in good health. The sequencing sample was made of CD4+ T cells, either the whole sample or a sorted fraction (not recorded which). The CDR3 sequence: CASSYLGSTYEQYF. The CDR3 DNA reads as TGTGCCAGCAGTTACTTGGGCTCAACCTACGAGCAGTACTTC.